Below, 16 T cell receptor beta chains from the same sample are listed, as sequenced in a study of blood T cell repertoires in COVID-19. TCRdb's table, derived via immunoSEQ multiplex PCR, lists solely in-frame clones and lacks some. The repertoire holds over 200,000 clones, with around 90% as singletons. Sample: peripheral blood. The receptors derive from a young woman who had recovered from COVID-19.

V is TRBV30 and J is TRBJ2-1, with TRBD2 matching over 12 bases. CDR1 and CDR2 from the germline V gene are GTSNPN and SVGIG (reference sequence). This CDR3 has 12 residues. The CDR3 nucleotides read TGTGCGCGGACTAGCGGGGACAATGAGCAGTTCTTC. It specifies CARTSGDNEQFF.

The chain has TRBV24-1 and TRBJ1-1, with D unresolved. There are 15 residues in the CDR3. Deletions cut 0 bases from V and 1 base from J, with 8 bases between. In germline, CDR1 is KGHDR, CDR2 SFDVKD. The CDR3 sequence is CATSDLGLANTEAFF. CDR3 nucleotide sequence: TGTGCCACCAGTGATTTGGGACTGGCGAACACTGAAGCTTTCTTT.

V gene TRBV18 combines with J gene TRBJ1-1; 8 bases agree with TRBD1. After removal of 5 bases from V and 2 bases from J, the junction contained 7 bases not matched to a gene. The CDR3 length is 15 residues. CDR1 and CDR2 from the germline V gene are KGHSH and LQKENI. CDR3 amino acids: CASSDWTGPNTEAFF. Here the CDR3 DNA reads TGTGCCAGCTCAGATTGGACAGGGCCTAACACTGAAGCTTTCTTT.

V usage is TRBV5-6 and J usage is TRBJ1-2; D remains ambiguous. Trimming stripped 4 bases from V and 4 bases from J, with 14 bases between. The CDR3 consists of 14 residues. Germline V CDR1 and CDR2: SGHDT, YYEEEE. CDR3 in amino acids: CASSGRGSPYGYTF. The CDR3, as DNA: TGTGCCAGCAGCGGTCGTGGGAGTCCCTATGGCTACACCTTC.

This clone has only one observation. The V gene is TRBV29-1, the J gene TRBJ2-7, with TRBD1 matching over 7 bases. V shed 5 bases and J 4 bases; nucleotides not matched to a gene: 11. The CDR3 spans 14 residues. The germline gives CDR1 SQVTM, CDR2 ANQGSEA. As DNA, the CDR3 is TGCAGCGTTCGCCCTTATGGGACAGCATACGAGCAGTACTTC. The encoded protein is CSVRPYGTAYEQYF.

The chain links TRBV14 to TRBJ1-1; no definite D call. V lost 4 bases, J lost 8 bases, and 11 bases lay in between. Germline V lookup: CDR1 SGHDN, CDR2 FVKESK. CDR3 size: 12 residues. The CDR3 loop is CASSPGREEAFF. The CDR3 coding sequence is TGTGCCAGCAGCCCAGGACGGGAGGAAGCTTTCTTT.

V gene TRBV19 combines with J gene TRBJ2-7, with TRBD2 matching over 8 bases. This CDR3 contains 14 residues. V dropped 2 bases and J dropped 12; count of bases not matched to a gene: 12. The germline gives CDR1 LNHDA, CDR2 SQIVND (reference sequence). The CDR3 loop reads CASSITSGSYEAYF. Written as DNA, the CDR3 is TGTGCCAGTAGTATAACTAGCGGCAGTTACGAGGCGTACTTC.

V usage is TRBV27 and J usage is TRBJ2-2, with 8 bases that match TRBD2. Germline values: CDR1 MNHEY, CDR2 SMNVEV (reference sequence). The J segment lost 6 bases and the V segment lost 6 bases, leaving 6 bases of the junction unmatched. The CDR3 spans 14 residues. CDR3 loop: CASSPGLGAGELFF. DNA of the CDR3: TGTGCCAGCAGCCCGGGACTAGGAGCCGGGGAGCTGTTTTTT.

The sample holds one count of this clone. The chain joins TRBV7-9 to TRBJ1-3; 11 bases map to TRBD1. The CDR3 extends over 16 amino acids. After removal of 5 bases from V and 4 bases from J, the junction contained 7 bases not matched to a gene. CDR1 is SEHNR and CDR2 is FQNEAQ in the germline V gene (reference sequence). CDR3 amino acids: CASSAGQGARGNTIYF. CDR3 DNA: TGTGCCAGCAGCGCAGGACAGGGGGCGCGCGGAAACACCATATATTTT. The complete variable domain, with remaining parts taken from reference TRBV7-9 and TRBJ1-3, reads DTGVSQNPRHKITKRGQNVTFRCDPISEHNRLYWYRQTLGQGPEFLTYFQNEAQLEKSRLLSDRFSAERPKGSFSTLEIQRTEQGDSAMYLCASSAGQGARGNTIYFGEGSWLTVV.

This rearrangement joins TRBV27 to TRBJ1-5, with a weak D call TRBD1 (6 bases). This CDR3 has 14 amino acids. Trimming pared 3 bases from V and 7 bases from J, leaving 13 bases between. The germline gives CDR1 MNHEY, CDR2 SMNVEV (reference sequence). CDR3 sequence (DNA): TGTGCCAGCAGTTTTGCGGGGGCAGAGCAGCCCCAGCATTTT. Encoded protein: CASSFAGAEQPQHF.

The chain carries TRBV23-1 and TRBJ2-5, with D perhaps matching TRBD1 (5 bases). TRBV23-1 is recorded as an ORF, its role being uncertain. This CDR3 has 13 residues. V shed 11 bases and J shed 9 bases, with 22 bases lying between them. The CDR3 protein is CAPEGQYKGSQYF. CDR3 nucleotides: TGCGCCCCCGAAGGACAATACAAAGGATCCCAGTACTTC.

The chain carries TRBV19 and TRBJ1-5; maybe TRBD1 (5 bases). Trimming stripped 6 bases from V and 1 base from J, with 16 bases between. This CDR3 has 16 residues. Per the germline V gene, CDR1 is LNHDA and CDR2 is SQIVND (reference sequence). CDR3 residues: CASRGLGRESNQPQHF. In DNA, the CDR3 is TGTGCCAGTAGGGGGCTGGGGAGGGAGAGCAATCAGCCCCAGCATTTT.

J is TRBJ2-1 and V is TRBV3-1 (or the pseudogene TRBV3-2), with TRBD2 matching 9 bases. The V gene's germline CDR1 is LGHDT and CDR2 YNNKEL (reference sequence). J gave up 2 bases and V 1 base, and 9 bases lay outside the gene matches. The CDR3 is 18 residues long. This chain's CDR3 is CASSQVPASGNPYNEQFF. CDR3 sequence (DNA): TGTGCCAGCAGCCAAGTTCCGGCTAGCGGGAATCCCTACAATGAGCAGTTCTTC.

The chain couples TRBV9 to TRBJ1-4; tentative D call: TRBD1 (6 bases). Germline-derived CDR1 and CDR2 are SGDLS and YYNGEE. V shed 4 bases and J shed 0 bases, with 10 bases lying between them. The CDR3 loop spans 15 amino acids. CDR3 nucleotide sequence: TGTGCCAGCAGCCCCGGACAGACAACTAATGAAAAACTGTTTTTT. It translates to CASSPGQTTNEKLFF. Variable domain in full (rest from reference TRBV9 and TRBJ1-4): DSGVTQTPKHLITATGQRVTLRCSPRSGDLSVYWYQQSLDQGLQFLIQYYNGEERAKGNILERFSAQQFPDLHSELNLSSLELGDSALYFCASSPGQTTNEKLFFGSGTQLSVL.

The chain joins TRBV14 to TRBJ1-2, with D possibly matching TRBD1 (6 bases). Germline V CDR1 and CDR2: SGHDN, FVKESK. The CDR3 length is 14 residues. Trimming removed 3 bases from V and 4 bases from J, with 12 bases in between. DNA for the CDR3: TGTGCCAGCAGCCAGTCAGGGGCGGGCTATGGCTACACCTTC. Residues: CASSQSGAGYGYTF.

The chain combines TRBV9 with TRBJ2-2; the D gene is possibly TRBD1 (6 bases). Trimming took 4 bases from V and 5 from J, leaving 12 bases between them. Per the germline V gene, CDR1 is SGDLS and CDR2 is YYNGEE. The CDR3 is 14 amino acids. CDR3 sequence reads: CASSTGMGTGELFF. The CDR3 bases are TGTGCCAGCAGCACAGGGATGGGGACCGGGGAGCTGTTTTTT.